Sequencing of this T cell receptor beta chain was carried out in a study of early T cells in non-severe SARS-CoV-2 infection (TCRdb year 2021). Study-level background: Because TCR sequencing was done on bulk RNA from unsorted whole blood, the alpha and beta chains could not be paired. Summary of the overall study and its limitations: VDJdb matching was skewed toward anti-spike CD8 responses and likely underestimated virus-specific expansions by missing private and CD4 specificities.

The library was obtained by 5' RACE. Sequencing took place on a NextSeq 500. In the TCR library protocol, unique molecular identifiers were attached to individual cDNA molecules to correct for PCR bias and sequencing error. Both TCR alpha and beta chains were sequenced, and tight co-correlation was observed between alpha and beta sequence abundances in each sample. The original methods were these. V gene, J gene and CDR3 annotation of TCR sequences was performed with Decombinator V4. Expanded TCRs were defined as changing significantly between any two time points under a Poisson model with p below 0.0001. Abundances of TCRs were expressed as counts per million after normalisation to the total number of TCRs sequenced in each sample. TRAV1-2 paired with TRAJ12, TRAJ20 or TRAJ33 defined MAIT TCRs, while TRAV10 paired with TRAJ18 defined iNKT TCRs. VDJdb, accessed 1 November 2021, was searched for CMV, EBV and SARS-CoV-2 annotated TCRs, excluding TCRs annotated for multiple antigens. TCRdb took the public reads, trimmed them with fastp at Q25, ran MiXCR for clone calling and kept in-frame beta chains. Rows merge per CDR3 protein into single entries with the most common DNA and genes. TCRdb, not the original authors, processed these V and J calls. The sample has 60,000 or so distinct CDR3 sequences on record, roughly 13% of them singletons. Roughly 3.1% of the sample is taken by the ten largest.

V loses 4 bases, J loses 7 bases, and the germline ends lie 17 bases apart. Measured from the cysteine to the phenylalanine, the CDR3 is 14 residues long. The kept DNA is CDR3 alone, 42 bases in frame from the first base. The germline V gene provides CDR1 SQVTM and CDR2 ANQGSEA. The study was a case-control design nested within a healthcare worker cohort in London, UK, with weekly nasopharyngeal swab PCR tests and blood sampling. Between 23 and 31 March 2020, the week of the UK lockdown, healthcare workers were enrolled and then followed up weekly for as long as 16 weeks. This clonotype was seen at least ten times. Its antigen remains unidentified. No clone much larger than this one lies a single base away; base qualities are absent.

The specimen sequenced was whole blood. The receptor was isolated from an adult who was a healthcare worker with PCR-confirmed SARS-CoV-2 infection or an uninfected control (not recorded which). Recombination linked TRBV29-1 to TRBJ2-1; the D gene is unclear. Here the CDR3 is given as CSVGGRTVGNEQFF. The sequence in DNA is TGCAGCGTTGGAGGACGGACGGTGGGGAATGAGCAGTTCTTC.